This T cell receptor beta chain is drawn from a study of T cells in Graves' hyperthyroidism and ophthalmopathy. Study overall: Peripheral blood specimens were obtained at initial diagnosis, prior to any treatment.

This clonotype was recorded many times. Exclusion of a patient resulted from uncontrolled infection, other autoimmune disease, pregnancy or lactation. Diagnostic decisions used clinical symptoms, serum thyroxine and TRAb, thyroid ultrasound and orbital computed tomography. The PBMCs were sourced from fresh peripheral blood (about 10 ml). Amplification of TCR beta CDR3 regions used RNA as the template. The primer set for the first-round RT-PCR of the TCR CDR3 was HTBI. MiXCR was run by TCRdb on the multiplex PCR reads, yielding one entry per CDR3 protein. The sample has approximately 710,000 distinct CDR3 sequences, around a sixth seen once. V was trimmed by 3 bases and J by 2 bases, leaving 19 bases between them. CDR1 is KGHDR and CDR2 is SFDVKD in the germline V gene. CDR3 length: 18 residues.

This clonotype was sampled from a man aged 50 to 60 with Graves' hyperthyroidism. The J gene is TRBJ2-1, the V gene TRBV24-1; maybe TRBD2 (6 bases). Material for sequencing was blood. The DNA for the CDR3 is TGTGCCACCAGTGATCCCCCCGAAGGAGCGGGTACCTACAATGAGCAGTTCTTC. Amino acid sequence: CATSDPPEGAGTYNEQFF.